Detailed here is one T cell receptor (beta chain). These data are taken from a study of blood T cell repertoires in COVID-19. The junction had 1 base not matched to a gene; V was cut back by 5 bases and J by 0 bases. Looked up from germline, CDR1 is GTSNPN and CDR2 is SVGIG (reference sequence). This CDR3 is 13 amino acids long. As originally analysed: It was from reference gene primer amplification that nucleated cell counts were estimated. The table came from immunoSEQ multiplex PCR; TCRdb's copy has only in-frame clones and leaves some out. V, J and clone size are those of that table, while D and trimming were read from the DNA. The table shows more than 90,000 clones, with 85% occurring only once.

This TCR came from an older woman with active or convalescent COVID-19. Sequencing was carried out using peripheral blood. This chain joins TRBV30 and TRBJ1-1; 9 positions match TRBD1. The DNA for the CDR3 is TGTGCCTGGGGGACAGGGATGAACACTGAAGCTTTCTTT. Amino acid sequence: CAWGTGMNTEAFF.